The text below deals with one T cell receptor (beta chain). This record belongs to a study of blood T cell repertoires in COVID-19. From germline, CDR1 is MDHEN and CDR2 SYDVKM. Trimming left V 6 bases short and J 0 bases short, with 11 bases between. The CDR3 runs 14 residues. Measured with immunoSEQ multiplex PCR; TCRdb has only the in-frame clones, and not every one. The data contain 50,000 to 65,000 clones, roughly 92% of them singletons. The clonotype was recovered from a human donor in a cohort sampled during active COVID-19. Sequencing was done on a sample of peripheral blood. The chain couples TRBV28 to TRBJ1-2; no clear D gene. The CDR3 DNA reads TGTGCCAGCAGCTCTACAGTACCTAACTATGGCTACACCTTC. Translation gives CASSSTVPNYGYTF.